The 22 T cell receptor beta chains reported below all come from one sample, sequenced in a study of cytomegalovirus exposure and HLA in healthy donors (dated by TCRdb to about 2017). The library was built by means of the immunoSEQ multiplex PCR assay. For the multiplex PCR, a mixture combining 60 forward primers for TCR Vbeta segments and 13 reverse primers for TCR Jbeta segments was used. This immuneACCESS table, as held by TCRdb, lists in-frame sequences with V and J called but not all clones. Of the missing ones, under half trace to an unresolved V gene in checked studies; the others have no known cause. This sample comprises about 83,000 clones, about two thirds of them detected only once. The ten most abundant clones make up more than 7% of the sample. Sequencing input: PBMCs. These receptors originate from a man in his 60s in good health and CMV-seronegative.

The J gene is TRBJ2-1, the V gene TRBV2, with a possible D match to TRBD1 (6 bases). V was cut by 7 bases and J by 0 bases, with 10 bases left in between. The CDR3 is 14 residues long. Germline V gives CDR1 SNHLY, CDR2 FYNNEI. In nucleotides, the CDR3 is TGTGCCAGCAACCGGGACAACTCCTACAATGAGCAGTTCTTC. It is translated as CASNRDNSYNEQFF.

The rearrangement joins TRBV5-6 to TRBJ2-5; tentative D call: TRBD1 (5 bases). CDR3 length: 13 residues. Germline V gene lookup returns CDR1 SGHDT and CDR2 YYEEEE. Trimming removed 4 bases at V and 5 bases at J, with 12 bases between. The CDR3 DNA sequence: TGTGCCAGCAGCCCTGACAGTAGGGAGACCCAGTACTTC. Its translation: CASSPDSRETQYF.

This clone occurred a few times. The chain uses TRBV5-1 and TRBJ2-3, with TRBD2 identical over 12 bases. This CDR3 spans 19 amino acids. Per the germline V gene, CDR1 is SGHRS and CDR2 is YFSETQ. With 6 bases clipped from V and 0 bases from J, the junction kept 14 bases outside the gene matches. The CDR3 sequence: CASNTLAGGLYSSTDTQYF. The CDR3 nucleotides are TGCGCCAGCAACACACTAGCGGGAGGACTATACTCTAGCACAGATACGCAGTATTTT. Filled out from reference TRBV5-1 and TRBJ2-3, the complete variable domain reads KAGVTQTPRYLIKTRGQQVTLSCSPISGHRSVSWYQQTPGQGLQFLFEYFSETQRNKGNFPGRFSGRQFSNSRSEMNVSTLELGDSALYLCASNTLAGGLYSSTDTQYFGPGTRLTVL.

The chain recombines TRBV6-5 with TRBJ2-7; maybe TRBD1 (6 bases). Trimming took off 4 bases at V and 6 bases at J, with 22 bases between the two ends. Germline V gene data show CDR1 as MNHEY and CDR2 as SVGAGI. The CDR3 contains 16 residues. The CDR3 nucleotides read TGTGCCAGCAGTTTTTCTACCCTCAGGGGTTCCATCGAGCAGTACTTC. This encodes CASSFSTLRGSIEQYF.

The CDR3 region is CASSYSAGGGADTQYF. Here the CDR3 DNA reads TGTGCCAGCAGTTACTCAGCGGGAGGGGGGGCAGATACGCAGTATTTT. The genes are TRBV6-5 and TRBJ2-3; 10 positions match TRBD2. Germline CDR1 and CDR2: MNHEY and SVGAGI. The CDR3 is 16 amino acids. The J segment lost 4 bases and the V segment lost 0 bases, leaving 4 bases of the junction unmatched.

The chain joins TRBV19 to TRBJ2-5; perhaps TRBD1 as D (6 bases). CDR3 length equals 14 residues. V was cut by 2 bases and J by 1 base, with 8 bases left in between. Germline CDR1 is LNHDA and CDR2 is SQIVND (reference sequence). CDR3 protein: CASSIPDSQETQYF. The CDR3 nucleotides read TGTGCCAGTAGTATACCGGACAGCCAAGAGACCCAGTACTTC. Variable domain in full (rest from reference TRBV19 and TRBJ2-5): DGGITQSPKYLFRKEGQNVTLSCEQNLNHDAMYWYRQDPGQGLRLIYYSQIVNDFQKGDIAEGYSVSREKKESFPLTVTSAQKNPTAFYLCASSIPDSQETQYFGPGTRLLVL.

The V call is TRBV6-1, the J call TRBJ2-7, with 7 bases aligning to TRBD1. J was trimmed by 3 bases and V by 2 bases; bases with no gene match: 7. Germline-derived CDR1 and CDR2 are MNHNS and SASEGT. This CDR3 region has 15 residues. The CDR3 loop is CASSEPGQRYYEQYF. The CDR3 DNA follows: TGTGCCAGCAGTGAACCGGGACAGAGGTACTACGAGCAGTACTTC.

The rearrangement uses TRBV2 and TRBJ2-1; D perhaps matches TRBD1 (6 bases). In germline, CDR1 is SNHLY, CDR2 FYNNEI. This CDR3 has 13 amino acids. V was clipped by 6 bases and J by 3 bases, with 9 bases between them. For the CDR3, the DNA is TGTGCCAGCAGGGTGGACAGCTACAATGAGCAGTTCTTC. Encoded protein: CASRVDSYNEQFF. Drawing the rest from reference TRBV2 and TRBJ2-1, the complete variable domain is EPEVTQTPSHQVTQMGQEVILRCVPISNHLYFYWYRQILGQKVEFLVSFYNNEISEKSEIFDDQFSVERPDGSNFTLKIRSTKLEDSAMYFCASRVDSYNEQFFGPGTRLTVL.

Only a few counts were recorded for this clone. CDR3 in DNA: TGCGCCAGCAGCTGGACAGGGACTAGCTCTGGCACCGGGGAGCTGTTTTTT. It specifies CASSWTGTSSGTGELFF. The rearrangement uses TRBV5-1 and TRBJ2-2; D is perhaps TRBD2 (9 bases). This CDR3 comprises 17 residues. V dropped 3 bases and J dropped 4 bases, with 19 bases sitting between them. Germline CDR1 and CDR2: SGHRS and YFSETQ.

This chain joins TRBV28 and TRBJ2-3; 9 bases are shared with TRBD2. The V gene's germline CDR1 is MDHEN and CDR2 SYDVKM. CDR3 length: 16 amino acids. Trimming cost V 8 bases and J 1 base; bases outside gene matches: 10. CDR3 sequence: CASRTISGSGTDTQYF. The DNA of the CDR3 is TGTGCCAGCCGCACAATTAGCGGGAGTGGCACAGATACGCAGTATTTT.

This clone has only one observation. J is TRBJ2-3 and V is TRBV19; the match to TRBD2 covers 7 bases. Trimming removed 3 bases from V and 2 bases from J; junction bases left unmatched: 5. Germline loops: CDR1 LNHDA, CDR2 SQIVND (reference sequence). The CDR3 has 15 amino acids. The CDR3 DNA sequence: TGTGCCAGTAGTATCGGGAGGCCCCTCACAGATACGCAGTATTTT. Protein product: CASSIGRPLTDTQYF.

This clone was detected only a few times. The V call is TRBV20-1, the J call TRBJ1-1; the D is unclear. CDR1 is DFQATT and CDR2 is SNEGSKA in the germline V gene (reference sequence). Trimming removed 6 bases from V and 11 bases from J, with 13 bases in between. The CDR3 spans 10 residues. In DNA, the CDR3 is TGCAGTGCCCGGAGGGTGAGGGCTTTCTTT. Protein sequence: CSARRVRAFF.

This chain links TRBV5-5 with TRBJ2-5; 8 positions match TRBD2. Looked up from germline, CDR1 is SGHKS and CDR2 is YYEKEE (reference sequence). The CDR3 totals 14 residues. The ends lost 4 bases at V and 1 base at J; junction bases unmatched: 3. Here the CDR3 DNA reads TGTGCCAGCAGCCCGGGGGGGTTCCAAGAGACCCAGTACTTC. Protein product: CASSPGGFQETQYF. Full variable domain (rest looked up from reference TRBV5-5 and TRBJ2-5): DAGVTQSPTHLIKTRGQQVTLRCSPISGHKSVSWYQQVLGQGPQFIFQYYEKEERGRGNFPDRFSARQFPNYSSELNVNALLLGDSALYLCASSPGGFQETQYFGPGTRLLVL.

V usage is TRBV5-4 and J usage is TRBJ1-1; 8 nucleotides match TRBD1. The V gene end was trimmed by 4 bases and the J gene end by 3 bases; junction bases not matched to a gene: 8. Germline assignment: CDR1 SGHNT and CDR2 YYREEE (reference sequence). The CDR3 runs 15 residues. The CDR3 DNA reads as TGTGCCAGCAGCATCCCCAGGGGGCAGGACACTGAAGCTTTCTTT. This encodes CASSIPRGQDTEAFF.

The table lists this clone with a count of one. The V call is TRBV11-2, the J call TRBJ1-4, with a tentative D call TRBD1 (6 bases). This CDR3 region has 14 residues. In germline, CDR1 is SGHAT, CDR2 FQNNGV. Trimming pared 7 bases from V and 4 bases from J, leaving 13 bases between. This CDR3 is CASTMTGFNEKLFF. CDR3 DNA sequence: TGTGCCAGCACCATGACAGGATTTAATGAAAAACTGTTTTTT.

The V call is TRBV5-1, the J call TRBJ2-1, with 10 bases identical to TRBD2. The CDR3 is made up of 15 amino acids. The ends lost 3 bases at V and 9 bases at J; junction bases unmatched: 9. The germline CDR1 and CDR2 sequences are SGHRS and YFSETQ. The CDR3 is CASSSTSGAATEQFF. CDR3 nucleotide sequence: TGCGCCAGCAGCTCCACTAGCGGGGCGGCGACTGAGCAGTTCTTC.

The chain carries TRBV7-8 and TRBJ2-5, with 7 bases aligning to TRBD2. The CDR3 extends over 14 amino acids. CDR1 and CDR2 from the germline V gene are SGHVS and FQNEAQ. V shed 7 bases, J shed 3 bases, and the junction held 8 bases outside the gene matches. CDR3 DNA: TGTGCCAGCACCACGGGGGGACCGAAAGAGACCCAGTACTTC. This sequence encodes CASTTGGPKETQYF. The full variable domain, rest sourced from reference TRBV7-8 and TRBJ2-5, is GAGVSQSPRYKVAKRGQDVALRCDPISGHVSLFWYQQALGQGPEFLTYFQNEAQLDKSGLPSDRFFAERPEGSVSTLKIQRTQQEDSAVYLCASTTGGPKETQYFGPGTRLLVL.

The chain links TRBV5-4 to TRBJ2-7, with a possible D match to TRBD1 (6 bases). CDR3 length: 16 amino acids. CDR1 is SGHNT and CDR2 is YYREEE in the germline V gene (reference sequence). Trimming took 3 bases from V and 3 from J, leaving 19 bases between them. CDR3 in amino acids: CASSSNLPGHHYEQYF. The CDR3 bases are TGTGCCAGCAGCTCGAACCTTCCGGGACACCACTACGAGCAGTACTTC.

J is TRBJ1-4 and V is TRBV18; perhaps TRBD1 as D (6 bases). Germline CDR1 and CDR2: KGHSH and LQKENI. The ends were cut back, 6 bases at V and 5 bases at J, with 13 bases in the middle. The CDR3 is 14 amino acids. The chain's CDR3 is CASSRTELNEKLFF. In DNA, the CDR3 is TGTGCCAGCTCGCGGACAGAGCTAAATGAAAAACTGTTTTTT.

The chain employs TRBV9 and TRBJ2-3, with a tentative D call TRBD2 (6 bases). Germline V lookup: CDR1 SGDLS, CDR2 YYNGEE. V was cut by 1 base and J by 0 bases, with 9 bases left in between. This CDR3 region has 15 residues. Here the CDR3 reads CASSVRSGSTDTQYF. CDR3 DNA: TGTGCCAGCAGCGTAAGGAGCGGGAGCACAGATACGCAGTATTTT. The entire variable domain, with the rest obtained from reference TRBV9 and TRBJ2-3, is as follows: DSGVTQTPKHLITATGQRVTLRCSPRSGDLSVYWYQQSLDQGLQFLIQYYNGEERAKGNILERFSAQQFPDLHSELNLSSLELGDSALYFCASSVRSGSTDTQYFGPGTRLTVL.

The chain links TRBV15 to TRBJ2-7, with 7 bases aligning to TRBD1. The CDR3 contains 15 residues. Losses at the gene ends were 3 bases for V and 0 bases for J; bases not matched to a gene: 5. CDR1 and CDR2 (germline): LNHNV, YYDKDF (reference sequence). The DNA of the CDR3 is TGTGCCACCAGCAGGGCCCCAGGGGGCTCCTACGAGCAGTACTTC. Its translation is CATSRAPGGSYEQYF.

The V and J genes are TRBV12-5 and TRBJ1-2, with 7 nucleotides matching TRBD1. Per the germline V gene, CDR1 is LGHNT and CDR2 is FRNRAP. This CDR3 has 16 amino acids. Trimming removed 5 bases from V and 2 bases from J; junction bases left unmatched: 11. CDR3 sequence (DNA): TGTGCTAGTGGTCTCGCGACAGGGACAACCAACTATGGCTACACCTTC. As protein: CASGLATGTTNYGYTF.